This T cell receptor (beta chain) derives from a study of cytomegalovirus exposure and HLA in healthy donors. Study-wide results and caveats: A link between a missense DCLRE1C variant and TCR beta V- and J-gene trimming emerged from a later analysis. Sequencing had likely introduced a cluster of highly shared sequence variants as an artifact. Across donors, sequencing depth was assumed by presence/absence analyses to be roughly uniform. A few of the chains that were CMV-associated were confirmed in vitro to be specific for CMV antigens.

The PCR ran on 60 Vbeta and 13 Jbeta primers. This table comes from immunoSEQ multiplex PCR, and its TCRdb copy is limited to in-frame clones, with some not included. The listing contains approximately 58,000 clones. The CDR3 is 15 amino acids. From germline, CDR1 is SGHRS and CDR2 YFSETQ. V lost 2 bases to trimming and J lost 0 bases, with 11 bases between them. Concerning this clone itself: Antigen unknown.

The TCR comes from a young woman in good health and CMV-seronegative. The chain links TRBV5-1 to TRBJ1-1, with D perhaps matching TRBD1 (6 bases). Sequencing used PBMCs. The CDR3 loop is CASSLQGGVNTEAFF. Here the CDR3 DNA reads TGCGCCAGCAGCTTACAGGGTGGAGTGAACACTGAAGCTTTCTTT.